This TCR beta chain derives from a study of beta chain features in type 1 diabetes. Study in general: Across all samples, over 85 million sorted cells were examined.

General observations from the study: Any HLA effect on TCRB rearrangement was left unresolved by small sub-analyses. Healthy donors had naive, central memory and Treg TCRB repertoires that appeared less similar than those seen among patients. TCRB CDR3s were moderately but significantly shorter in Type 1 diabetes patients in all four CD4+ subsets.

This clone has more than one count but fewer than ten. Its antigen is unidentified. Sequencing targeted expressed TCRB transcripts, as all isolated RNA had been reverse transcribed. Naive, central memory and regulatory T cell samples averaged about 3.5 million reads. The table came from immunoSEQ multiplex PCR; TCRdb's copy has only in-frame clones and leaves some out. The sample carries over 300,000 clones, 9.3% recorded once. This sequence originates from a man in his thirties or forties with type 1 diabetes. The sample comprised central memory CD4+ T cells from blood.

The DNA for the CDR3 is TGCAGCGTTACGGGACAGGGTAACTATGGCTACACCTTC. This encodes CSVTGQGNYGYTF. J is TRBJ1-2 and V is TRBV29-1; 9 bases map to TRBD1. Germline lookup yields CDR1 SQVTM and CDR2 ANQGSEA. V lost 5 bases, J lost 1 base, and 2 bases stayed unmatched. The CDR3 has 13 residues. Based on the CDR3 plus reference TRBV29-1 and TRBJ1-2, the full variable domain is SAVISQKPSRDICQRGTSLTIQCQVDSQVTMMFWYRQQPGQSLTLIATANQGSEATYESGFVIDKFPISRPNLTFSTLTVSNMSPEDSSIYLCSVTGQGNYGYTFGSGTRLTVV.